The 10 T cell receptor beta chains below all came from one sample that was sequenced in a study of regulatory T cells in long-lasting Graves disease. According to the study, TCR beta libraries were built with iRepertoire HTBI primers and CDR3-region Arm-PCR. In TCRdb, the multiplex PCR reads were re-called with MiXCR into one record per CDR3 protein. The sample consists of 420,000 or so distinct CDR3 sequences, 15% to 20% of them appearing once. Time point specified: newly diagnosed GD, antithyroid drugs for less than 3 months. Generation of the TCR library employed RNA extracted from PBMCs. These data were also reused for a study on T cells in Graves' hyperthyroidism and ophthalmopathy.

The source material was peripheral blood mononuclear cells (PBMCs), sampled at new diagnosis, from a patient treated with antithyroid drugs. Receptors were obtained from a woman under 30 with Graves disease.

The rearrangement joins TRBV6-1 to TRBJ1-3; the D is unclear. This CDR3 is 14 amino acids long. V shed 5 bases and J shed 2 bases, with 10 bases lying between them. The germline gives CDR1 MNHNS, CDR2 SASEGT. This CDR3 is CASSTHGPGNTIYF. In DNA, the CDR3 is TGTGCCAGCAGTACCCACGGACCTGGAAACACCATATATTTT.

This clonotype was counted many times. This chain joins TRBV28 and TRBJ2-7; D may be TRBD1 or TRBD2 (6 bases each). Germline CDR1 is MDHEN and CDR2 is SYDVKM. V gave up 6 bases and J gave up 5 bases, with 20 bases separating them. The CDR3 spans 15 residues. The CDR3 is CASSLQGGRSDEQYF. For the CDR3, the DNA is TGTGCCAGCAGCTTACAGGGAGGAAGGTCGGACGAGCAGTACTTC.

This clonotype was seen more than once but under ten times. The chain employs TRBV18 and TRBJ1-2, with a weak D call TRBD1 (6 bases). The V gene's germline CDR1 is KGHSH and CDR2 LQKENI. This CDR3 is built from 13 residues. The V end was cut by 4 bases, the J end by 4 bases, with 10 bases between. CDR3 loop: CASSQGQPYGYTF. The CDR3 bases are TGTGCCAGCTCACAAGGACAGCCCTATGGCTACACCTTC.

The chain combines TRBV7-2 with TRBJ2-1; TRBD2 matches at 7 bases. There are 16 residues in the CDR3. After removal of 5 bases from V and 8 bases from J, the junction contained 15 bases not matched to a gene. CDR1 and CDR2 (germline): SGHTA, FQGNSA. Written as DNA, the CDR3 is TGTGCCAGCAGCCAAGTGGTCAGGACTAGATCCTATGAGCAGTTCTTC. Amino acids: CASSQVVRTRSYEQFF.

This clonotype was seen at least ten times. V is TRBV20-1 and J is TRBJ2-2; no firm D call. V was cut by 6 bases and J by 3 bases, with 8 bases left in between. Germline V gives CDR1 DFQATT, CDR2 SNEGSKA (reference sequence). The CDR3 is 12 amino acids. CDR3 region: CSAPWDTGELFF. The DNA for the CDR3 is TGCAGTGCCCCATGGGACACCGGGGAGCTGTTTTTT.

This clonotype was recorded at least ten times. The V gene is TRBV15, the J gene TRBJ1-1; D call uncertain. V lost 3 bases and J lost 2, with 10 bases in between. There are 14 residues in the CDR3. Looked up from germline, CDR1 is LNHNV and CDR2 is YYDKDF (reference sequence). The CDR3 DNA follows: TGTGCCACCAGCAGTGGGAGAGATAACACTGAAGCTTTCTTT. Protein: CATSSGRDNTEAFF.

The sample holds a few counts of this clonotype. The rearrangement uses TRBV20-1 and TRBJ2-7; 12 bases map to TRBD2. Germline values: CDR1 DFQATT, CDR2 SNEGSKA (reference sequence). The CDR3 sequence is 16 residues long. The J segment lost 4 bases and the V segment lost 0 bases, leaving 7 bases of the junction unmatched. The CDR3 bases are TGCAGTGCTAGAGATGCGACTAGCGGGGGCCTATACGAGCAGTACTTC. Encoded protein: CSARDATSGGLYEQYF.

This clonotype was detected many times. This sequence joins TRBV11-2 and TRBJ2-7; D unclear. Germline V CDR1 and CDR2: SGHAT, FQNNGV. The CDR3 loop spans 15 amino acids. Trimming left V 0 bases short and J 2 bases short, with 11 bases between. CDR3 amino acids: CASSLDFGQAYEQYF. The CDR3 nucleotides read TGTGCCAGCAGCTTAGATTTTGGGCAGGCCTACGAGCAGTACTTC.

This clonotype was found a few times. The chain combines TRBV20-1 with TRBJ2-7; D is possibly TRBD2 (7 bases). V lost 5 bases, J lost 4 bases, and 24 bases lay in between. There are 16 residues in the CDR3. Germline CDR1 DFQATT, CDR2 SNEGSKA (reference sequence). The CDR3 here is CSARGGPAGDSYEQYF. The CDR3 nucleotides are TGCAGTGCTCGAGGGGGGCCCGCGGGAGATTCTTACGAGCAGTACTTC.

Regarding this clonotype: A much more abundant neighbour one base away suggests this may be a read error. The rearrangement joins TRBV3-1 to TRBJ2-7; the D is unclear. The CDR3 contains 15 residues. Looked up from germline, CDR1 is LGHDT and CDR2 is YNNKEL (reference sequence). CDR3 in amino acids: CSSSQDGLGQPRKYF. The CDR3 region has the DNA TGTTCCAGCAGCCAAGATGGGCTTGGGCAGCCTCGAAAGTACTTC.